This entry lists 17 T cell receptor beta chains sequenced from one sample in a study of T cell responses to AZD1222 COVID-19 vaccine. TCRdb keeps only in-frame clones here, not all; method: immunoSEQ multiplex PCR. Among approximately 160,000 clones, about 90% were seen once, and the ten largest hold 5%. The starting material was peripheral blood, obtained on day 0 of AZD1222 vaccination. The receptors shown here come from an adult in good health.

The CDR3 DNA reads as TGTGCCAGCAGCTTTAACCCAGGGGATACGCAGTATTTT. This encodes CASSFNPGDTQYF. The chain joins TRBV11-2 to TRBJ2-3; D is perhaps TRBD1 (5 bases). V lost 3 bases and J 6 bases, leaving 10 bases between the germline ends. Germline V lookup: CDR1 SGHAT, CDR2 FQNNGV. The CDR3 is 13 amino acids. Full variable domain (remainder filled in from reference TRBV11-2 and TRBJ2-3): EAGVAQSPRYKIIEKRQSVAFWCNPISGHATLYWYQQILGQGPKLLIQFQNNGVVDDSQLPKDRFSAERLKGVDSTLKIQPAKLEDSAVYLCASSFNPGDTQYFGPGTRLTVL.

V is TRBV21-1 and J is TRBJ1-2; the listed D gene, TRBD1, was not tested against the DNA. TRBV21-1 is an annotated pseudogene. The CDR3 length is 13 residues. The CDR3 DNA reads as TGTGCCAGCAGCCTTGGACAGGGTCATGGCTACACCTTC. It is translated as CASSLGQGHGYTF.

This chain joins TRBV19 and TRBJ2-2; 8 nucleotides match TRBD1. This CDR3 has 16 amino acids. Per the germline V gene, CDR1 is LNHDA and CDR2 is SQIVND (reference sequence). Trimming cost V 3 bases and J 7 bases; bases outside gene matches: 10. The CDR3 DNA reads TGTGCCAGTAGTATCCCCGGCAGGGGGCGAGTCGGGGAGCTGTTTTTT. Encoded protein: CASSIPGRGRVGELFF.

V gene TRBV5-1 combines with J gene TRBJ2-1; D remains ambiguous. Trimming removed 4 bases from V and 8 bases from J, with 10 bases in between. Germline V gene lookup returns CDR1 SGHRS and CDR2 YFSETQ. This CDR3 has 12 amino acids. CDR3 sequence (DNA): TGCGCCAGCAGCCCTTCTCACGATGAGCAGTTCTTC. This encodes CASSPSHDEQFF.

V is TRBV7-2 and J is TRBJ2-1; 13 bases are a match to TRBD2. Germline CDR1 reads SGHTA; CDR2 reads FQGNSA. V trimming: 1 base; J trimming: 4 bases; junction bases outside the gene matches: 7. There are 18 residues in the CDR3. The CDR3 DNA is TGTGCCAGCAGCTTAGAAGTACCGGGACTAGCGGGATACAATGAGCAGTTCTTC. Its protein product is CASSLEVPGLAGYNEQFF.

The chain has TRBV29-1 and TRBJ2-5; 11 positions agree with TRBD2. The CDR3 runs 15 residues. Trimming at V came to 6 bases and at J to 4 bases, leaving 10 bases not matched to a gene. The germline V gene has CDR1 SQVTM and CDR2 ANQGSEA. This chain's CDR3 is CSVQEILAGGETQYF. CDR3 nucleotide sequence: TGCAGCGTCCAAGAGATTCTAGCGGGAGGAGAGACCCAGTACTTC.

The gene calls are TRBV10-3 and TRBJ1-1, with D unclear. The CDR3 runs 13 residues. CDR1 and CDR2 from the germline V gene are ENHRY and SYGVKD. Deletions cut 10 bases from V and 1 base from J, with 13 bases between. The CDR3 DNA is TGTGCCACCAAGGAAACGGGGAACACTGAAGCTTTCTTT. Its translation is CATKETGNTEAFF.

The V gene is TRBV19, the J gene TRBJ2-5; the D gene is possibly TRBD1 (5 bases). The V gene's germline CDR1 is LNHDA and CDR2 SQIVND (reference sequence). V was pared by 3 bases and J by 4 bases, with 18 bases between. The CDR3 consists of 16 residues. CDR3 in amino acids: CASSIQETDLVETQYF. As DNA, the CDR3 is TGTGCCAGTAGTATTCAGGAGACAGACTTAGTAGAGACCCAGTACTTC.

The CDR3 is CASSSSTGPEGYTF. The CDR3 DNA sequence: TGTGCCAGCAGCTCCTCAACAGGGCCCGAGGGCTACACCTTC. The J gene is TRBJ1-2, the V gene TRBV14, with D maybe TRBD1 (6 bases). V was shortened by 5 bases and J by 8 bases, with 18 bases between the two germline ends. CDR1 and CDR2 (germline): SGHDN, FVKESK. CDR3 length equals 14 residues.

The chain carries TRBV3-1 (or the pseudogene TRBV3-2) and TRBJ2-1; 12 bases fit TRBD2. Trimming removed 6 bases from V and 7 bases from J; junction bases left unmatched: 7. The CDR3 is made up of 15 amino acids. The germline V gene has CDR1 LGHDT and CDR2 YNNKEL (reference sequence). The CDR3 DNA reads TGTGCCAGCAGTCAACTCGGGACTAGCGGGAATGAGCAGTTCTTC. Translating it yields CASSQLGTSGNEQFF.

This clone turned up a few times. The chain joins TRBV19 to TRBJ2-1; 9 bases align to TRBD2. This CDR3 spans 16 amino acids. The germline V gene encodes CDR1 LNHDA and CDR2 SQIVND (reference sequence). V lost 9 bases and J lost 1; bases outside the gene matches: 10. CDR3 region: CASALAGSVSYNEQFF. In nucleotides, the CDR3 is TGTGCCAGCGCACTAGCGGGCTCGGTATCCTACAATGAGCAGTTCTTC. Variable domain in full (rest from reference TRBV19 and TRBJ2-1): DGGITQSPKYLFRKEGQNVTLSCEQNLNHDAMYWYRQDPGQGLRLIYYSQIVNDFQKGDIAEGYSVSREKKESFPLTVTSAQKNPTAFYLCASALAGSVSYNEQFFGPGTRLTVL.

This clone has only one observation. The gene calls are TRBV6-2 or TRBV6-3 and TRBJ1-3, with no clear D. CDR1 MNHEY and CDR2 SVGEGT come from the germline V gene. The CDR3 spans 14 residues. V lost 4 bases, J lost 0 bases, and 7 bases lay in between. For the CDR3, the DNA is TGTGCCAGCAGTTCCACCAACTCTGGAAACACCATATATTTT. Translation gives CASSSTNSGNTIYF.

This clone came up a few times. The rearrangement joins TRBV5-8 to TRBJ2-7; D remains ambiguous. The germline V and J ends were trimmed by 2 bases and 1 base, with 7 bases remaining between them. This CDR3 comprises 13 residues. CDR1 SGHTS and CDR2 YDEGEE come from the germline V gene. In nucleotides, the CDR3 is TGTGCCAGCAGCTTCGTACAGTCCTACGAGCAGTACTTC. Protein sequence: CASSFVQSYEQYF.

The V gene is TRBV4-1, the J gene TRBJ2-1; 7 bases fit TRBD2. The CDR3 totals 18 residues. Trimming at V came to 3 bases and at J to 2 bases, leaving 13 bases not matched to a gene. Germline V gene data show CDR1 as MGHRA and CDR2 as YSYEKL. Here the CDR3 reads CASSHSSRDYLTYNEQFF. DNA for the CDR3: TGCGCCAGCAGCCATTCAAGCCGGGACTACCTAACCTACAATGAGCAGTTCTTC.

In this sample, this clone turned up once. This chain joins TRBV4-1 and TRBJ1-2; 12 bases map to TRBD1. Germline CDR1 is MGHRA and CDR2 is YSYEKL. V lost 2 bases to trimming and J lost 6 bases; unmatched junction nucleotides: 4. The CDR3 length is 15 residues. The CDR3 sequence is CASSQRGQGANGYTF. The CDR3 DNA sequence: TGCGCCAGCAGCCAACGGGGACAGGGGGCGAATGGCTACACCTTC.

This chain links TRBV29-1 with TRBJ1-4; TRBD1 might be the D (6 bases). Germline CDR1 SQVTM, CDR2 ANQGSEA. V shed 6 bases and J shed 4 bases, with 12 bases lying between them. The CDR3 runs to 13 residues. This CDR3 reads CSVAGVGNEKLFF. The CDR3 coding sequence is TGCAGCGTCGCAGGGGTGGGTAATGAAAAACTGTTTTTT.

The chain employs TRBV5-5 and TRBJ2-4; 7 bases are a match to TRBD1. The CDR3 sequence is 16 residues long. Losses at the gene ends were 4 bases for V and 4 bases for J; bases not matched to a gene: 11. Germline assignment: CDR1 SGHKS and CDR2 YYEKEE (reference sequence). CDR3 DNA: TGTGCCAGCAGCGAAAACCGGGACAGAGTTAAAAACATTCAGTACTTC. As protein: CASSENRDRVKNIQYF. The full variable domain, rest sourced from reference TRBV5-5 and TRBJ2-4, is DAGVTQSPTHLIKTRGQQVTLRCSPISGHKSVSWYQQVLGQGPQFIFQYYEKEERGRGNFPDRFSARQFPNYSSELNVNALLLGDSALYLCASSENRDRVKNIQYFGAGTRLSVL.